Listed here is a single T cell receptor beta chain. The antigen is unknown. The ViraFEST assay expanded antigen-specific CD4+ T cells with viral peptide pools before sequencing. With more than 9 days of culture completed, CD4+ T cells were isolated. It was two doses of either the BNT162b2 or mRNA-1273 vaccine that participants received. This sample was included in a study of vaccination effects on CD4 cells after COVID-19. TCRdb's copy holds only in-frame clones and misses some; the assay was immunoSEQ multiplex PCR. The table lists under 85,000 clones, 77% of them singletons. The germline CDR1 and CDR2 sequences are WSHSY and SAAADI. Trimming removed 0 bases from V and 7 bases from J, with 15 bases in between. This CDR3 region has 15 residues.

The chain carries TRBV10-2 and TRBJ1-2; no reliable D call. The starting material was CD4+ T cells from PBMCs cultured with HCoV-OC43 spike peptides, obtained after COVID-19 vaccination. The subset denotes: HCoV-OC43 spike overlapping peptide pool stimulation. The receptor comes from a human donor who received a COVID-19 vaccine. Here the CDR3 DNA reads TGCGCCAGCAGTGAGTCAGGGTTTGGACCCCGTGGCTACACCTTC. Its protein product is CASSESGFGPRGYTF.